These T cell receptor beta chains were read from a single sample in a study of T-cell reconstitution after alpha-beta-depleted transplantation in children. MiXCR was run by TCRdb on the PCR reads, yielding one entry per CDR3 protein. The repertoire holds 420,000 or so distinct CDR3 sequences, 11% seen once, with 4.5% to 7% in the top ten. Here the sequenced sample was PBMCs from the stem cell graft donor, taken from the stem cell graft. Source of these receptors: a human donor who donated a stem cell graft to a child with acute myeloid leukemia. Each CDR3 is given with its conserved first and last residue. Clone size is stated in some rows and not others, as once, few, many or a class when expanded.

v_gene | abundance | CDR3aa
TRBV5-1 | few | CASSPGQGITYNEQFF
TRBV25-1 | few | CASSVPGTYEQYF
TRBV20-1 | - | CSASRQKETQYF
TRBV5-1 | - | CASRQVENEKLFF
TRBV10-3 | - | CATSPGQGVGGANVLTF
TRBV24-1 | few | CATSDSLDEQFF
TRBV12-3/TRBV12-4 | many | CASSFLTPADTQYF
TRBV6-1 | - | CASRLDTTSYEQYF
TRBV5-5 | once | CASRERTGTEAFF
TRBV12-3/TRBV12-4 | - | CASSFKGGAETQYF
TRBV3-1 | many | CASSDGNQPQHF
TRBV7-6 | few | CASSTTKDSGRLYNEQFF
TRBV7-2 | - | CASSLIRDRGDTGELFF
TRBV14 | - | CASSQDITQEKLFF
TRBV5-5 | - | CASSSWDRGLAITNEQFF
TRBV9 | many | CASSGQGGGDTEAFF
TRBV11-2 | few | CASSLGVPNEQFF
TRBV6-1 | few | CASSKMSVGQLTGELFF